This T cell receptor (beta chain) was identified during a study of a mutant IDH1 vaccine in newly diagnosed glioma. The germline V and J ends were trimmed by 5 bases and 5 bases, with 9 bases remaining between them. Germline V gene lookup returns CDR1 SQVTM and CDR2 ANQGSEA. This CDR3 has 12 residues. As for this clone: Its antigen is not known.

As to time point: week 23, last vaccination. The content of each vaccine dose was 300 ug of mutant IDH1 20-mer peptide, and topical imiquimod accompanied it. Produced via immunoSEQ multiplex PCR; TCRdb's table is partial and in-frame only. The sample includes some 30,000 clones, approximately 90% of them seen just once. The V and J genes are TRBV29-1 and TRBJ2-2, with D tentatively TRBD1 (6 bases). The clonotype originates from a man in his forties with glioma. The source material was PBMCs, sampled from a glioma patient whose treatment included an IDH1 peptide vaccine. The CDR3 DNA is TGCAGCGTTACAGGGATAACCGGGGAGCTGTTTTTT. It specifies CSVTGITGELFF.